What follows are 10 T cell receptor beta chains derived from one specimen sequenced in a study of human T cells and chemical hapten exposure. TCRdb redid the calling of the RACE reads with MiXCR, one entry per CDR3 protein. The data show under 90,000 distinct CDR3 sequences, with approximately 8.6% seen just once and approximately 1.5% held by the top ten. Time point of the sample: healthy volunteer bleed at 6 weeks. Total RNA was extracted from unfractionated whole blood. Sequenced sample: whole blood. The receptors were gathered from a male donor in good health. Some clones in this sample may be carry-over from other donors' samples.

This clonotype was recorded at least ten times. The V gene is TRBV11-2, the J gene TRBJ2-2; D not certain. CDR1 is SGHAT, CDR2 FQNNGV, per germline. This CDR3 comprises 12 residues. Trimming removed 6 bases from V and 6 bases from J, with 8 bases in between. The CDR3 coding sequence is TGTGCCAGCAGGCAGGTAGCCGGGGAGCTGTTTTTT. It codes for CASRQVAGELFF.

The chain couples TRBV4-1 to TRBJ1-6; D not resolved. V dropped 1 base and J dropped 6 bases, with 13 bases sitting between them. The CDR3 length is 16 residues. The V gene's germline CDR1 is MGHRA and CDR2 YSYEKL. CDR3 nucleotide sequence: TGCGCCAGCAGCCAAGGAGTGGAAATCGCTAATTCACCCCTCCACTTT. Encoded protein: CASSQGVEIANSPLHF.

This clonotype was recorded many times. This chain links TRBV4-1 with TRBJ2-1; 12 bases align to TRBD2. This CDR3 contains 15 residues. The trim removed 6 bases at V and 4 bases at J, leaving 4 bases unmatched. Germline CDR1 is MGHRA and CDR2 is YSYEKL. CDR3 amino acids: CASRRLAGAYNEQFF. The CDR3 DNA sequence: TGCGCCAGCAGACGACTAGCGGGAGCTTACAATGAGCAGTTCTTC.

V and J are TRBV15 and TRBJ1-6, with a tentative D call TRBD1 (6 bases). V lost 5 bases, J lost 8 bases, and 22 bases lay in between. CDR1 LNHNV and CDR2 YYDKDF come from the germline V gene (reference sequence). This CDR3 comprises 17 residues. Written as DNA, the CDR3 is TGTGCCACCAGCTACCGGTCCGGGACACTTACTTATTCACCCCTCCACTTT. Protein sequence: CATSYRSGTLTYSPLHF. The full variable domain, its missing parts supplied by reference TRBV15 and TRBJ1-6, is DAMVIQNPRYQVTQFGKPVTLSCSQTLNHNVMYWYQQKSSQAPKLLFHYYDKDFNNEADTPDNFQSRRPNTSFCFLDIRSPGLGDTAMYLCATSYRSGTLTYSPLHFGNGTRLTVT.

With respect to this clonotype: Given a much more abundant clone one base away, this may be a read error. V usage is TRBV14 and J usage is TRBJ2-3; 7 nucleotides agree with TRBD1. The CDR3 totals 13 residues. CDR1 is SGHDN, CDR2 FVKESK, per germline. The CDR3 region is CASSLKRGHTRYF. DNA for the CDR3: TGTGCCAGCAGCTTAAAGAGGGGGCACACGCGGTATTTT. Together with reference TRBV14 and TRBJ2-3, the CDR3 gives the full variable domain: EAGVTQFPSHSVIEKGQTVTLRCDPISGHDNLYWYRRVMGKEIKFLLHFVKESKQDESGMPNNRFLAERTGGTYSTLKVQPAELEDSGVYFCASSLKRGHTRYFGPGTRLTVL.

The chain is built from TRBV3-1 and TRBJ1-5; D ambiguous. CDR3 size: 15 residues. Trimming took 4 bases from V and 7 from J, leaving 17 bases between them. Germline lookup yields CDR1 LGHDT and CDR2 YNNKEL (reference sequence). DNA of the CDR3: TGTGCCAGCAGCCGCCGTCTCGGCGGCGGGCAGCCCCAGCATTTT. This encodes CASSRRLGGGQPQHF.

The CDR3 DNA sequence: TGCAGCGTGGCGCTATCTAGCGGGAGCTCCTACGAGCAGTACTTC. It translates to CSVALSSGSSYEQYF. The chain recombines TRBV29-1 with TRBJ2-7; TRBD2 matches 10 bases. The CDR3 sequence is 15 residues long. After removal of 6 bases from V and 0 bases from J, the junction contained 8 bases not matched to a gene. Germline lookup yields CDR1 SQVTM and CDR2 ANQGSEA.

This rearrangement joins TRBV14 to TRBJ2-3; no firm D call. With 0 bases removed from V and 9 bases from J, the gap between germline ends came to 10 bases. The length of the CDR3 is 13 residues. Germline loops: CDR1 SGHDN, CDR2 FVKESK. CDR3 nucleotides: TGTGCCAGCAGCCAAGATCTGACGGGCACGCAGTATTTT. Protein product: CASSQDLTGTQYF.

Ten or more counts support this clonotype. The J gene is TRBJ2-3, the V gene TRBV5-4; 9 bases align to TRBD2. V was clipped by 2 bases and J by 2 bases; unmatched bases: 6. CDR3 length: 16 amino acids. CDR1 is SGHNT, CDR2 YYREEE, per germline (reference sequence). The DNA of the CDR3 is TGTGCCAGCAGCTTAATCGGCGGGAGGGACACAGATACGCAGTATTTT. This encodes CASSLIGGRDTDTQYF.

V is TRBV9 and J is TRBJ2-1; D is ambiguous. The V gene lost 4 bases and the J gene lost 6 bases, with 14 bases spanning the gap. CDR1 is SGDLS, CDR2 YYNGEE, per germline. The CDR3 length is 14 residues. The CDR3 loop reads CASSPPTGFNEQFF. CDR3 DNA: TGTGCCAGCAGCCCTCCAACCGGGTTCAATGAGCAGTTCTTC.